The text below deals with one TCR beta chain. A much larger clone lies a single base off, so this may be a read error. Here the CDR3 omits its conserved ending phenylalanine or tryptophan, so a read error is the likely source. This sample is part of a study of T cells in Graves' hyperthyroidism and ophthalmopathy. Amplification of TCR beta CDR3 regions used RNA as the template. With the HTBI primer set, the TCR CDR3 went through a first round of RT-PCR. TCRdb itself ran the multiplex PCR reads through MiXCR, one entry per CDR3 protein. The data hold some 800,000 distinct CDR3 sequences, with over 35% observed a single time. Germline V gene data show CDR1 as SEHNR and CDR2 as FQNEAQ (reference sequence). Trimming removed 4 bases at V and 0 bases at J, with 10 bases between. The CDR3 sequence is 16 residues long. Over 18 months, lack of ophthalmopathy progression marked Graves' hyperthyroidism as stable.

Sequenced: blood. This sequence joins TRBV7-9 and TRBJ1-6; D may be TRBD1 (5 bases). The TCR was taken from a man in his late teens or twenties with Graves' hyperthyroidism. CDR3 in DNA: TGTGCCAGCAGCTCCCCAGGGAGCTCCTATAATTCACCCCTCCACCTT. This sequence encodes CASSSPGSSYNSPLHL.